This T cell receptor (beta chain) was documented in a study of glioma-infiltrating T cells (dated by TCRdb to 2015 to 2016). Describing the broader study: Low-grade gliomas were WHO grade II oligodendrogliomas or astrocytomas, and glioblastomas were WHO grade IV tumors sampled at initial rather than recurrent diagnosis. Blood libraries targeted about 4- to 10-fold sequencing coverage of about 920,000 peripheral T cells. The paired cohort was made up of three low-grade glioma patients, about 8 primary glioblastoma patients and three non-glioma patients who contributed non-neoplastic brain tissue. To measure how far tissue and blood T-cell populations diverged, each tissue-infiltrating repertoire was compared against the peripheral blood repertoire of the same patient. Glioma tissue, non-neoplastic brain tissue and matched peripheral blood mononuclear cells were used as sources from which TCR alpha- and beta-chain repertoires were sequenced. Before surgery, glioma patients were given dexamethasone for six or fewer days. Study-wide findings and limitations: Small numbers underpinned the group comparisons: several glioblastoma patients, three low-grade glioma patients and three non-neoplastic patients. VJ-independent divergence between tissue and blood was lower than expected in non-neoplastic patients but higher than expected in all gliomas, particularly low-grade gliomas. Very few CDR3 sequences were shared between tissue and blood, attributed to high CDR3 diversity and limited sampling. Patients with low tissue-blood divergence were marked by a signature set of shared blood CDR3 motifs, and this signature set was depleted in highly divergent patients.

A remark on this clonotype: It lacks a known antigen. No much larger clonotype is one base removed from it; base qualities were not supplied.

The CDR3 numbers 13 residues from cysteine through phenylalanine. Of all the DNA, just the CDR3 is kept, 39 bases in frame from base 1. From a lookup of the germline V gene (reference sequence), CDR1 and CDR2 are LNHDA and SQIVND. V loses 3 bases of germline sequence and J loses 2 bases, and the interval between the two ends is 6 bases. Immediately after resection, surgical brain or tumor specimens were cryofrozen in liquid nitrogen, and peripheral blood cells were collected at the same time. TCR alpha and beta CDR3 regions were amplified with the iRepertoire nested amplicon-rescue multiplex PCR (arm-PCR) platform from RNA. For one-step reverse transcription and amplification, roughly 90-450 ng of tissue mRNA or PBMC total RNA was used as input. Following bead purification, Illumina adapters were added by a secondary multiplex PCR, and the libraries were gel-purified between 200 and 400 bp. Demultiplexing relied on internal 6-nucleotide barcodes carried by the libraries. The libraries were sequenced on an Illumina MiSeq using 2x220 or 2x250 nucleotide paired-end reads. Per the authors' processing: Paired reads were merged with FLASH 1.2.11 and aligned to the GRCh37 human genome with BWA-MEM before extracting TRA and TRB reads. V and J assignment used an IMGT-derived reference of cassette sequences and CDR3 motifs that included pseudogenes. Three-frame translation of reads was performed, and productive CDR3s were defined as those with a C...FGXG motif and no stop codons. Unique combinations of V-J cassette pair and CDR3 amino acid sequence were defined as clonotypes. Reads were filtered by Hamming distance, with the threshold set by the sequence error rate of each sample in mapped regions. TCRdb reprocessed the public reads (quality trimming at Q25 with fastp, clone calling with MiXCR) and kept in-frame beta chains. Here each entry gathers all rows of one CDR3 protein and keeps the most common genes and DNA. The V and J calls, along with clone size, are taken from TCRdb and not from the paper's own processing. A total of fewer than 500,000 distinct CDR3 sequences appear in this sample, 41% of them only once. The top ten constitute about 12% of the sample.

The chain employs TRBV19 and TRBJ2-3; the D gene lacks a confident call. The source material was glioma tissue, nonneoplastic brain tissue, or PBMCs (not recorded which). This TCR derives from a human donor with low-grade glioma or glioblastoma, undergoing nonglioma brain surgery, or in good health (not recorded which). The sequence in DNA is TGTGCCAGTAGTATTACCAACACAGATACGCAGTATTTT. Translated, it reads CASSITNTDTQYF.